This T cell receptor (beta chain) was profiled in a study of Graves' ophthalmopathy and Graves' hyperthyroidism. Study as a whole: The collection of peripheral blood took place at initial diagnosis, before any treatment.

Enrollment excluded any patients with other autoimmune diseases, uncontrolled infections, pregnancy or lactation. The evidence that diagnosis relied on was clinical symptoms, serum thyroxine, TRAb, thyroid ultrasound and orbital computed tomography. The PBMCs were taken from approximately 9 ml of fresh peripheral blood. TCR beta CDR3 amplification used RNA transcripts. A first-round RT-PCR used HTBI primers, followed by a second-round multiplex PCR. TCRdb fed the multiplex PCR reads into MiXCR, producing one record per CDR3 protein. This sample has roughly 700,000 distinct CDR3 sequences; roughly two fifths occur once, and the top ten carry approximately 46%. In its sample, this clonotype was seen a few times. The receptor comes from an adult man with Graves' ophthalmopathy. The material sequenced was peripheral blood.

This CDR3 reads CSARGTAGNQPQHF. Written as DNA, the CDR3 is TGCAGTGCTAGGGGGACAGCGGGCAATCAGCCCCAGCATTTT. The gene calls are TRBV20-1 and TRBJ1-5; 7 bases agree with TRBD1. V was pared by 3 bases and J by 2 bases, with 4 bases of the junction left unmatched. CDR1 is DFQATT and CDR2 is SNEGSKA in the germline V gene (reference sequence). The CDR3 length is 14 residues.